This T cell receptor (beta chain) was sequenced during a study of CD8 T cells in ankylosing spondylitis. Points from the study as a whole: There was reportedly significant enrichment of clones that were disease-linked in matched ankylosing spondylitis synovial fluid. Ankylosing spondylitis blood appeared to carry a characteristic TCR beta motif of roughly 8 highly homologous variants.

V was trimmed by 2 bases and J by 9 bases, leaving 17 bases between them. The CDR3 has 15 residues. Library preparation for TCR beta used quantitative 5'-RACE with molecular barcodes. TCRdb independently ran MiXCR on the 5' RACE reads; one entry per CDR3 protein. The sample yields 300,000 to 350,000 distinct CDR3 sequences, roughly 20% seen once. A remark on this clonotype: What it binds is unknown.

The receptor was derived from a female donor with ankylosing spondylitis or in good health (not recorded which). The sequenced sample was blood, either unsorted or a sorted T cell fraction (not recorded which). The chain joins TRBV12-3 or TRBV12-4 to TRBJ2-1, with D unclear. CDR3 sequence: CASSLSVGPPGEQFF. In nucleotides, the CDR3 is TGTGCCAGCAGTTTATCAGTGGGCCCCCCCGGTGAGCAGTTCTTC.